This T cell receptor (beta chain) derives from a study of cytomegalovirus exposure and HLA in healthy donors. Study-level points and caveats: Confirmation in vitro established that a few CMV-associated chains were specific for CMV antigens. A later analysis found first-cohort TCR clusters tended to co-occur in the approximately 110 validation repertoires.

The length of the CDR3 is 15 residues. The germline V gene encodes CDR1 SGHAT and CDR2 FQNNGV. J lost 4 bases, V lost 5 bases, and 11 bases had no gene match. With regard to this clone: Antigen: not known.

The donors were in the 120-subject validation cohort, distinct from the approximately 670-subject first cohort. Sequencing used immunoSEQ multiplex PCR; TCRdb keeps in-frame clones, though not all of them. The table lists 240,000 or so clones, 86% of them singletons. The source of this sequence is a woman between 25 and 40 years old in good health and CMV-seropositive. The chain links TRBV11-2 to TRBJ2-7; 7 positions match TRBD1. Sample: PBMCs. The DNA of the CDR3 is TGTGCCAGCAGCCTTTTTTTCTCAGGGGGATACGAGCAGTACTTC. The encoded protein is CASSLFFSGGYEQYF.